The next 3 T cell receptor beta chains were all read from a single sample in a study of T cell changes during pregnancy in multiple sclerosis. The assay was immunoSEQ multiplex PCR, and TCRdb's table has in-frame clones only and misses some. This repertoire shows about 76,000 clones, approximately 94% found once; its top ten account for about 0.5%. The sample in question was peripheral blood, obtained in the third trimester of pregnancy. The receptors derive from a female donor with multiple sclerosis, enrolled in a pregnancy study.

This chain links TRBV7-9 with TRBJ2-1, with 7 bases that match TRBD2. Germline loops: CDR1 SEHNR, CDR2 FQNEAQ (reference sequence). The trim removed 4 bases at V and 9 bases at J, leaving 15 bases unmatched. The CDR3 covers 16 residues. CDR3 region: CASSSRLAPRMGEQFF. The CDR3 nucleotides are TGTGCCAGCAGCTCAAGACTAGCTCCCCGGATGGGTGAGCAGTTCTTC.

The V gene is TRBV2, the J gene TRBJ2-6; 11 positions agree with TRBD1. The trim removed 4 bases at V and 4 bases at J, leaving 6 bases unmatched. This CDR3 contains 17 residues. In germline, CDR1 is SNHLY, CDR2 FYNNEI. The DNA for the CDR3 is TGTGCCAGCAGTGTAGGGGACAGGGGGTCCGGGGCCAACGTCCTGACTTTC. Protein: CASSVGDRGSGANVLTF. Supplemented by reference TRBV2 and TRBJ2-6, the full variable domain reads EPEVTQTPSHQVTQMGQEVILRCVPISNHLYFYWYRQILGQKVEFLVSFYNNEISEKSEIFDDQFSVERPDGSNFTLKIRSTKLEDSAMYFCASSVGDRGSGANVLTFGAGSRLTVL.

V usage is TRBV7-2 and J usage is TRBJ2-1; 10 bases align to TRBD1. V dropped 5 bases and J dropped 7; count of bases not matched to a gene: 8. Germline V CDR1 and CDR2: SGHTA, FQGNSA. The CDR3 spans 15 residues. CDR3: CASSPDRGWGNEQFF. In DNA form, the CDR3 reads TGTGCCAGCAGCCCGGACAGGGGGTGGGGGAATGAGCAGTTCTTC.